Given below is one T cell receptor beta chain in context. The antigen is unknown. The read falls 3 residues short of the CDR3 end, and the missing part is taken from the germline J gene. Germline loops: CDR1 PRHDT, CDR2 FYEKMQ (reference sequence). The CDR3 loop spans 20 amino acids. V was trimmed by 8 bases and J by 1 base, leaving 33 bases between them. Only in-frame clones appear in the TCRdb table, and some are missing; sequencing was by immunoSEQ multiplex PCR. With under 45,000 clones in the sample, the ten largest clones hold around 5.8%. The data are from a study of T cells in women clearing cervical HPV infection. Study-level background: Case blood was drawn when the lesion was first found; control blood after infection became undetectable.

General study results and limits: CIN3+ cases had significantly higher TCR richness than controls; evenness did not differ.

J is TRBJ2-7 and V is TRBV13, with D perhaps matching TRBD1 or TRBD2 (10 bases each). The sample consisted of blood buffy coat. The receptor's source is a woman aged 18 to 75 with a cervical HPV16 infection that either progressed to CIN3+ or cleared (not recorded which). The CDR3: CASGWGTGDGSGRLSYEQYF. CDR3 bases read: TGTGCCAGCGGCTGGGGGACAGGGGATGGTAGCGGGAGGCTGTCCTACGAG.